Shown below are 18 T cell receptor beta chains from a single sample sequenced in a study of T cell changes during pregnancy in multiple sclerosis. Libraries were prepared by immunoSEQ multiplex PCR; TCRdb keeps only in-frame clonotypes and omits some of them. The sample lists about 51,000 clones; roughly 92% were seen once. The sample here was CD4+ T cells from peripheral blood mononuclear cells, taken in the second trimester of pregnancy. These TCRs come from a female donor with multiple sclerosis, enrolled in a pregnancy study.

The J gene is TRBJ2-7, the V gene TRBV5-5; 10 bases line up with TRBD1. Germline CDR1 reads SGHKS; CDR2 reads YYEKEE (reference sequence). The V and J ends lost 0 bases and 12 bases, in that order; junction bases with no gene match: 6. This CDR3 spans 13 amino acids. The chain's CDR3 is CASSLEGTGDWYF. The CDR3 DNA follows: TGTGCCAGCAGCTTGGAGGGGACAGGGGATTGGTACTTC.

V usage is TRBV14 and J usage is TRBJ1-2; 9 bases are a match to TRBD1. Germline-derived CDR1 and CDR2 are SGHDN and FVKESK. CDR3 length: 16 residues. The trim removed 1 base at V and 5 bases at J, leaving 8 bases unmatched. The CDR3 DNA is TGTGCCAGCAGCCAAGTGGTCCTAGGACAGGGGTATGGCTACACCTTC. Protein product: CASSQVVLGQGYGYTF. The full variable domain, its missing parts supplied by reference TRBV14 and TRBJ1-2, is EAGVTQFPSHSVIEKGQTVTLRCDPISGHDNLYWYRRVMGKEIKFLLHFVKESKQDESGMPNNRFLAERTGGTYSTLKVQPAELEDSGVYFCASSQVVLGQGYGYTFGSGTRLTVV.

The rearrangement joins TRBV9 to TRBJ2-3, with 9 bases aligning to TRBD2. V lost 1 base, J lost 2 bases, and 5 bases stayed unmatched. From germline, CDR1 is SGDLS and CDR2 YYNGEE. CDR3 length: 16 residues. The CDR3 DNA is TGTGCCAGCAGCGTAAGGGCGGGGGGGAACACAGATACGCAGTATTTT. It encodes CASSVRAGGNTDTQYF.

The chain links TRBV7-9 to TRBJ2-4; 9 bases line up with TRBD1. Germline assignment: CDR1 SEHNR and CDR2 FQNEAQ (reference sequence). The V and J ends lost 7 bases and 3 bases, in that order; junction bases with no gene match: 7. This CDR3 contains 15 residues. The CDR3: CASTSGQGNKNIQYF. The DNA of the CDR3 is TGTGCCAGCACCTCTGGACAGGGGAACAAAAACATTCAGTACTTC.

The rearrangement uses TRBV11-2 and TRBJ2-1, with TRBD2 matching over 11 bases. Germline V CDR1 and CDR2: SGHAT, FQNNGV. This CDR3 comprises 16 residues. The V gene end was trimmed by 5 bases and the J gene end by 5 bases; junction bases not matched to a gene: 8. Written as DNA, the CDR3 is TGTGCCAGCAGCCCGCAGACTAGCGGGATCCACAATGAGCAGTTCTTC. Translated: CASSPQTSGIHNEQFF.

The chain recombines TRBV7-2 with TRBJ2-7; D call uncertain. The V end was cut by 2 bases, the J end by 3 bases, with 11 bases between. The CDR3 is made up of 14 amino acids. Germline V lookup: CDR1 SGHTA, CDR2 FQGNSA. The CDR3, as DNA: TGTGCCAGCAGCTTAAGTGGGCAGAACTACGAGCAGTACTTC. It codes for CASSLSGQNYEQYF.

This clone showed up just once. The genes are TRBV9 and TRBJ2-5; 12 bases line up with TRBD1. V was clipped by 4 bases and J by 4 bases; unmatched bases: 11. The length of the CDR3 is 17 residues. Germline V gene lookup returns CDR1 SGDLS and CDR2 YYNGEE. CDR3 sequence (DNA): TGTGCCAGCAGCCCGAGGGAGGGACAGGGGGCCTTAGAGACCCAGTACTTC. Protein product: CASSPREGQGALETQYF.

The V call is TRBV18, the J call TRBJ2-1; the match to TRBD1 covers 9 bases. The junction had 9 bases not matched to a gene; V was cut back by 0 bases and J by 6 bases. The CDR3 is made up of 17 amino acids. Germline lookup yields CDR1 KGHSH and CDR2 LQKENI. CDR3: CASSPPISQGAINEQFF. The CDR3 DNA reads TGTGCCAGCTCACCACCGATCTCACAGGGGGCTATCAATGAGCAGTTCTTC. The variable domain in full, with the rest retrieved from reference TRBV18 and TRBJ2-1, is NAGVMQNPRHLVRRRGQEARLRCSPMKGHSHVYWYRQLPEEGLKFMVYLQKENIIDESGMPKERFSAEFPKEGPSILRIQQVVRGDSAAYFCASSPPISQGAINEQFFGPGTRLTVL.

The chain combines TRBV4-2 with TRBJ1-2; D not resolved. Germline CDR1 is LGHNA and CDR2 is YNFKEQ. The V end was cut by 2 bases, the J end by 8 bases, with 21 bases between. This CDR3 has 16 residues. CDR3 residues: CASSQSVNPSGLGYTF. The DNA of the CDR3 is TGTGCCAGCAGCCAATCTGTAAACCCGTCGGGATTAGGCTACACCTTC.

The CDR3 DNA is TGTGCCAGCAGCCACCCCACCGGGACTAGCGGGACAAATCTCGGGGGCGAGCAGTACTTC. Its translation is CASSHPTGTSGTNLGGEQYF. The rearrangement links TRBV4-2 to TRBJ2-7, with 13 bases that match TRBD2. V was clipped by 3 bases and J by 6 bases; unmatched bases: 20. This CDR3 has 20 residues. The germline gives CDR1 LGHNA, CDR2 YNFKEQ.

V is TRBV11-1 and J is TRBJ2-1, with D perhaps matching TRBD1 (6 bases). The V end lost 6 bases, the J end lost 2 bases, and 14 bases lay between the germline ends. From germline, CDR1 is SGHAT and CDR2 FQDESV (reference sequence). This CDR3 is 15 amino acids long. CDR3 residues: CASSPRQDPYNEQFF. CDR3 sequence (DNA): TGTGCCAGCAGTCCTAGACAGGACCCCTACAATGAGCAGTTCTTC.

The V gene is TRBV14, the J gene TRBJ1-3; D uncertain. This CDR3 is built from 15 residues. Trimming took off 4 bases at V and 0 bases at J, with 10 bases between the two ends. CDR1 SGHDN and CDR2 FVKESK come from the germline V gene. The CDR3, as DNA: TGTGCCAGCAGCCCCACCATGGCCTCTGGAAACACCATATATTTT. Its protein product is CASSPTMASGNTIYF.

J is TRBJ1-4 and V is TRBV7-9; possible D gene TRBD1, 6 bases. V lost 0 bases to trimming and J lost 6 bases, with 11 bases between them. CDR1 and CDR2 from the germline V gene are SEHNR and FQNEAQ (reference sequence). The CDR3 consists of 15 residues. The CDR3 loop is CASSLASGADEKLFF. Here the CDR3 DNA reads TGTGCCAGCAGCTTAGCATCAGGGGCCGATGAAAAACTGTTTTTT. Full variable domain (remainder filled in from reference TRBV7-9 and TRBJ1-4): DTGVSQNPRHKITKRGQNVTFRCDPISEHNRLYWYRQTLGQGPEFLTYFQNEAQLEKSRLLSDRFSAERPKGSFSTLEIQRTEQGDSAMYLCASSLASGADEKLFFGSGTQLSVL.

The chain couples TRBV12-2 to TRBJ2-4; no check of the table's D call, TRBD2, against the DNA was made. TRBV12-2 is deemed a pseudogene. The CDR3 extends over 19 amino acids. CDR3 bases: TGTGCAAGTCGCTTAGGGTTCGTGTGGCTAGAAATTTTAAAAAACATTCAGTACTTC. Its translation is CASRLGFVWLEILKNIQYF.

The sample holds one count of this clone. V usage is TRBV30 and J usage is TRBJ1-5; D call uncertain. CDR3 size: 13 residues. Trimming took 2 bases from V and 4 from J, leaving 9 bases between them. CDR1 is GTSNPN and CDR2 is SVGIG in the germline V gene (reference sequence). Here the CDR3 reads CAWSMGANQPQHF. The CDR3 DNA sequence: TGTGCCTGGAGTATGGGCGCAAATCAGCCCCAGCATTTT.

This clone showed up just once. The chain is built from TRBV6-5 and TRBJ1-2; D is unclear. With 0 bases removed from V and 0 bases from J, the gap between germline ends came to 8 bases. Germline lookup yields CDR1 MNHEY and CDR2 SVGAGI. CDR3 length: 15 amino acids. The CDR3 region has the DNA TGTGCCAGCAGTTACTCAAGCACCGCTAACTATGGCTACACCTTC. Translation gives CASSYSSTANYGYTF.

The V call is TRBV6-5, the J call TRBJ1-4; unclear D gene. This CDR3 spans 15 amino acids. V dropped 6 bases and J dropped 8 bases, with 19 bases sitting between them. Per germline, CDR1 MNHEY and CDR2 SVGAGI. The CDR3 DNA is TGTGCCAGCAGCCGAGATAGAGACAACGAGGAAAAACTGTTTTTT. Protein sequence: CASSRDRDNEEKLFF.

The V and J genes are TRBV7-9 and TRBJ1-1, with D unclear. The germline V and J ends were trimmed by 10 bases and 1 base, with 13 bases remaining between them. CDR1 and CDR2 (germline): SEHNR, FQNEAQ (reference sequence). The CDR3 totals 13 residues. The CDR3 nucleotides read TGTGCCATGAGGGAGGACCCGAACACTGAAGCTTTCTTT. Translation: CAMREDPNTEAFF.